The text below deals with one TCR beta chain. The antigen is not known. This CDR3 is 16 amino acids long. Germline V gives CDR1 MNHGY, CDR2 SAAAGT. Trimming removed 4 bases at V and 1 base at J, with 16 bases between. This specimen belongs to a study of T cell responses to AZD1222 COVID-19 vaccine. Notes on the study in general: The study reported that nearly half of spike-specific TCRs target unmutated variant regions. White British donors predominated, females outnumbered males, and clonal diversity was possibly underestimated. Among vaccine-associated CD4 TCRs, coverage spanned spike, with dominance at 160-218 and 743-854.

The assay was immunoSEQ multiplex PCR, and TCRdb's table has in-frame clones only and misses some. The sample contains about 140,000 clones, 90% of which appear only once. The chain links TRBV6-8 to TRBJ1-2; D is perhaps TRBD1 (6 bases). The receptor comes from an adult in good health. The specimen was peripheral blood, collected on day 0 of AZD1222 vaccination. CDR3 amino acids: CASSFAGGVVNYGYTF. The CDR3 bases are TGTGCCAGCAGTTTCGCGGGGGGCGTTGTTAACTATGGCTACACCTTC.